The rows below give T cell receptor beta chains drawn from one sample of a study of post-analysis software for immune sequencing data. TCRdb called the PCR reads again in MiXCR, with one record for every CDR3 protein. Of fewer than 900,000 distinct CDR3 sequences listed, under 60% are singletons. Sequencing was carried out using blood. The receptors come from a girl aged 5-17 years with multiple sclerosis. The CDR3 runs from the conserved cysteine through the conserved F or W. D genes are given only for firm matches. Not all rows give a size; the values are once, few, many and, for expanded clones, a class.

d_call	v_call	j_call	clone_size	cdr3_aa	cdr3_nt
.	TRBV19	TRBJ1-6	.	CASSASVGSPLHF	TGTGCCAGTAGTGCGTCCGTCGGGTCACCCCTCCACTTT
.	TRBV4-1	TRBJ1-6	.	CASSQDSREPRNLHF	TGCGCCAGCAGCCAAGATTCTCGCGAGCCAAGGAACCTCCACTTT
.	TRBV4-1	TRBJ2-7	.	CASSQEFGGTIYEQYF	TGCGCCAGCAGCCAAGAGTTTGGGGGGACGATATACGAGCAGTACTTC
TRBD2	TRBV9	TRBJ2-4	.	CASSVVDSGISGEQYF	TGTGCCAGCAGCGTAGTGGATAGCGGGATCTCGGGGGAGCAGTACTTC
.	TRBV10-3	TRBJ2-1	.	CAIKIAKGDEQFF	TGTGCCATCAAGATAGCGAAAGGGGATGAGCAGTTCTTC
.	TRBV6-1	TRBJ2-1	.	CASSGNIPVNNEQFF	TGTGCCAGCAGTGGAAATATCCCAGTTAACAATGAGCAGTTCTTC
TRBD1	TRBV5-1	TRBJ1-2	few	CASSLRGTGGGNYGYTF	TGCGCCAGCAGCTTGAGAGGGACAGGGGGCGGTAACTATGGCTACACCTTC
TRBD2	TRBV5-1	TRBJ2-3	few	CASSFGTSGRSGDTQYF	TGCGCCAGCAGCTTCGGGACTAGCGGGAGGAGTGGTGATACGCAGTATTTT
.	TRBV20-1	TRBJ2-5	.	CSARDREGIVEAETQYF	TGCAGTGCTAGAGATCGAGAGGGCATTGTCGAGGCAGAGACCCAGTACTTC
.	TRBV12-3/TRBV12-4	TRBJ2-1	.	CATSGLNNEQFF	TGTGCCACCTCAGGGTTGAACAATGAGCAGTTCTTC
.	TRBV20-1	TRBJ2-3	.	CSAPSRLTDTQYF	TGCAGTGCGCCCAGCCGGTTAACAGATACGCAGTATTTT
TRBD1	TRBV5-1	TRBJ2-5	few	CASSSDRGPQETQYF	TGCGCCAGCAGCTCGGACAGGGGACCTCAAGAGACCCAGTACTTC
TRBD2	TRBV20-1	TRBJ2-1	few	CSPGGRLAGVEQFF	TGCAGTCCTGGGGGCAGACTAGCGGGAGTTGAGCAGTTCTTC
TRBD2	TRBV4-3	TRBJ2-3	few	CASSQATWTSTDTQYF	TGCGCCAGCAGCCAAGCTACCTGGACTAGTACTGATACGCAGTATTTT
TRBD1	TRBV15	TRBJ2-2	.	CATTRDRITANTGELFF	TGTGCCACGACCCGGGACAGGATAACCGCGAACACCGGGGAGCTGTTTTTT
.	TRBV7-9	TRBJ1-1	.	CASHDLPNTEAFF	TGTGCCAGCCACGATTTACCGAACACTGAAGCTTTCTTT
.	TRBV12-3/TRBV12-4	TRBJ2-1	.	CASYSPRDGNEQFF	TGTGCCAGTTACTCCCCAAGGGACGGGAATGAGCAGTTCTTC
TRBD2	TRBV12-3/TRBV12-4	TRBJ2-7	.	CASSHPSGRIYEQYF	TGTGCCAGCAGTCACCCTAGCGGGAGAATTTACGAGCAGTACTTC
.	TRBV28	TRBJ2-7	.	CASSLWGGDSYEQYF	TGTGCCAGCAGTTTATGGGGGGGTGATTCCTACGAGCAGTACTTC
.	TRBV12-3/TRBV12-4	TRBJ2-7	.	CASSRSDGYEQYF	TGTGCCAGCAGCCGCTCGGACGGCTACGAGCAGTACTTC
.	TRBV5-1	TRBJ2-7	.	CASSYLAGPRSYEQYF	TGCGCCAGCAGCTACCTTGCCGGGCCGAGATCCTACGAGCAGTACTTC
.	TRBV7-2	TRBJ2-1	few	CASSFFSGSNNEQFF	TGTGCCAGCAGCTTCTTTAGCGGAAGTAACAATGAGCAGTTCTTC
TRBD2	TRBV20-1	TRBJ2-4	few	CSATGTSGTVSKNIQYF	TGCAGTGCTACTGGGACTAGCGGGACGGTATCCAAAAACATTCAGTACTTC
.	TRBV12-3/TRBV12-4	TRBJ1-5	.	CASSWAGQPQHF	TGTGCCAGCAGTTGGGCGGGTCAGCCCCAGCATTTT
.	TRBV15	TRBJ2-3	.	CATSRVSGSYTDTQYF	TGTGCCACCAGCAGAGTGAGCGGGTCATACACAGATACGCAGTATTTT
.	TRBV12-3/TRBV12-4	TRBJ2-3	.	CASIRSRPNLNTDTQYF	TGTGCCAGCATCCGTTCACGGCCCAACCTTAACACAGATACGCAGTATTTT
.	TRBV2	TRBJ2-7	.	CASRPDGEQYF	TGTGCCAGCAGGCCCGACGGCGAGCAGTACTTC